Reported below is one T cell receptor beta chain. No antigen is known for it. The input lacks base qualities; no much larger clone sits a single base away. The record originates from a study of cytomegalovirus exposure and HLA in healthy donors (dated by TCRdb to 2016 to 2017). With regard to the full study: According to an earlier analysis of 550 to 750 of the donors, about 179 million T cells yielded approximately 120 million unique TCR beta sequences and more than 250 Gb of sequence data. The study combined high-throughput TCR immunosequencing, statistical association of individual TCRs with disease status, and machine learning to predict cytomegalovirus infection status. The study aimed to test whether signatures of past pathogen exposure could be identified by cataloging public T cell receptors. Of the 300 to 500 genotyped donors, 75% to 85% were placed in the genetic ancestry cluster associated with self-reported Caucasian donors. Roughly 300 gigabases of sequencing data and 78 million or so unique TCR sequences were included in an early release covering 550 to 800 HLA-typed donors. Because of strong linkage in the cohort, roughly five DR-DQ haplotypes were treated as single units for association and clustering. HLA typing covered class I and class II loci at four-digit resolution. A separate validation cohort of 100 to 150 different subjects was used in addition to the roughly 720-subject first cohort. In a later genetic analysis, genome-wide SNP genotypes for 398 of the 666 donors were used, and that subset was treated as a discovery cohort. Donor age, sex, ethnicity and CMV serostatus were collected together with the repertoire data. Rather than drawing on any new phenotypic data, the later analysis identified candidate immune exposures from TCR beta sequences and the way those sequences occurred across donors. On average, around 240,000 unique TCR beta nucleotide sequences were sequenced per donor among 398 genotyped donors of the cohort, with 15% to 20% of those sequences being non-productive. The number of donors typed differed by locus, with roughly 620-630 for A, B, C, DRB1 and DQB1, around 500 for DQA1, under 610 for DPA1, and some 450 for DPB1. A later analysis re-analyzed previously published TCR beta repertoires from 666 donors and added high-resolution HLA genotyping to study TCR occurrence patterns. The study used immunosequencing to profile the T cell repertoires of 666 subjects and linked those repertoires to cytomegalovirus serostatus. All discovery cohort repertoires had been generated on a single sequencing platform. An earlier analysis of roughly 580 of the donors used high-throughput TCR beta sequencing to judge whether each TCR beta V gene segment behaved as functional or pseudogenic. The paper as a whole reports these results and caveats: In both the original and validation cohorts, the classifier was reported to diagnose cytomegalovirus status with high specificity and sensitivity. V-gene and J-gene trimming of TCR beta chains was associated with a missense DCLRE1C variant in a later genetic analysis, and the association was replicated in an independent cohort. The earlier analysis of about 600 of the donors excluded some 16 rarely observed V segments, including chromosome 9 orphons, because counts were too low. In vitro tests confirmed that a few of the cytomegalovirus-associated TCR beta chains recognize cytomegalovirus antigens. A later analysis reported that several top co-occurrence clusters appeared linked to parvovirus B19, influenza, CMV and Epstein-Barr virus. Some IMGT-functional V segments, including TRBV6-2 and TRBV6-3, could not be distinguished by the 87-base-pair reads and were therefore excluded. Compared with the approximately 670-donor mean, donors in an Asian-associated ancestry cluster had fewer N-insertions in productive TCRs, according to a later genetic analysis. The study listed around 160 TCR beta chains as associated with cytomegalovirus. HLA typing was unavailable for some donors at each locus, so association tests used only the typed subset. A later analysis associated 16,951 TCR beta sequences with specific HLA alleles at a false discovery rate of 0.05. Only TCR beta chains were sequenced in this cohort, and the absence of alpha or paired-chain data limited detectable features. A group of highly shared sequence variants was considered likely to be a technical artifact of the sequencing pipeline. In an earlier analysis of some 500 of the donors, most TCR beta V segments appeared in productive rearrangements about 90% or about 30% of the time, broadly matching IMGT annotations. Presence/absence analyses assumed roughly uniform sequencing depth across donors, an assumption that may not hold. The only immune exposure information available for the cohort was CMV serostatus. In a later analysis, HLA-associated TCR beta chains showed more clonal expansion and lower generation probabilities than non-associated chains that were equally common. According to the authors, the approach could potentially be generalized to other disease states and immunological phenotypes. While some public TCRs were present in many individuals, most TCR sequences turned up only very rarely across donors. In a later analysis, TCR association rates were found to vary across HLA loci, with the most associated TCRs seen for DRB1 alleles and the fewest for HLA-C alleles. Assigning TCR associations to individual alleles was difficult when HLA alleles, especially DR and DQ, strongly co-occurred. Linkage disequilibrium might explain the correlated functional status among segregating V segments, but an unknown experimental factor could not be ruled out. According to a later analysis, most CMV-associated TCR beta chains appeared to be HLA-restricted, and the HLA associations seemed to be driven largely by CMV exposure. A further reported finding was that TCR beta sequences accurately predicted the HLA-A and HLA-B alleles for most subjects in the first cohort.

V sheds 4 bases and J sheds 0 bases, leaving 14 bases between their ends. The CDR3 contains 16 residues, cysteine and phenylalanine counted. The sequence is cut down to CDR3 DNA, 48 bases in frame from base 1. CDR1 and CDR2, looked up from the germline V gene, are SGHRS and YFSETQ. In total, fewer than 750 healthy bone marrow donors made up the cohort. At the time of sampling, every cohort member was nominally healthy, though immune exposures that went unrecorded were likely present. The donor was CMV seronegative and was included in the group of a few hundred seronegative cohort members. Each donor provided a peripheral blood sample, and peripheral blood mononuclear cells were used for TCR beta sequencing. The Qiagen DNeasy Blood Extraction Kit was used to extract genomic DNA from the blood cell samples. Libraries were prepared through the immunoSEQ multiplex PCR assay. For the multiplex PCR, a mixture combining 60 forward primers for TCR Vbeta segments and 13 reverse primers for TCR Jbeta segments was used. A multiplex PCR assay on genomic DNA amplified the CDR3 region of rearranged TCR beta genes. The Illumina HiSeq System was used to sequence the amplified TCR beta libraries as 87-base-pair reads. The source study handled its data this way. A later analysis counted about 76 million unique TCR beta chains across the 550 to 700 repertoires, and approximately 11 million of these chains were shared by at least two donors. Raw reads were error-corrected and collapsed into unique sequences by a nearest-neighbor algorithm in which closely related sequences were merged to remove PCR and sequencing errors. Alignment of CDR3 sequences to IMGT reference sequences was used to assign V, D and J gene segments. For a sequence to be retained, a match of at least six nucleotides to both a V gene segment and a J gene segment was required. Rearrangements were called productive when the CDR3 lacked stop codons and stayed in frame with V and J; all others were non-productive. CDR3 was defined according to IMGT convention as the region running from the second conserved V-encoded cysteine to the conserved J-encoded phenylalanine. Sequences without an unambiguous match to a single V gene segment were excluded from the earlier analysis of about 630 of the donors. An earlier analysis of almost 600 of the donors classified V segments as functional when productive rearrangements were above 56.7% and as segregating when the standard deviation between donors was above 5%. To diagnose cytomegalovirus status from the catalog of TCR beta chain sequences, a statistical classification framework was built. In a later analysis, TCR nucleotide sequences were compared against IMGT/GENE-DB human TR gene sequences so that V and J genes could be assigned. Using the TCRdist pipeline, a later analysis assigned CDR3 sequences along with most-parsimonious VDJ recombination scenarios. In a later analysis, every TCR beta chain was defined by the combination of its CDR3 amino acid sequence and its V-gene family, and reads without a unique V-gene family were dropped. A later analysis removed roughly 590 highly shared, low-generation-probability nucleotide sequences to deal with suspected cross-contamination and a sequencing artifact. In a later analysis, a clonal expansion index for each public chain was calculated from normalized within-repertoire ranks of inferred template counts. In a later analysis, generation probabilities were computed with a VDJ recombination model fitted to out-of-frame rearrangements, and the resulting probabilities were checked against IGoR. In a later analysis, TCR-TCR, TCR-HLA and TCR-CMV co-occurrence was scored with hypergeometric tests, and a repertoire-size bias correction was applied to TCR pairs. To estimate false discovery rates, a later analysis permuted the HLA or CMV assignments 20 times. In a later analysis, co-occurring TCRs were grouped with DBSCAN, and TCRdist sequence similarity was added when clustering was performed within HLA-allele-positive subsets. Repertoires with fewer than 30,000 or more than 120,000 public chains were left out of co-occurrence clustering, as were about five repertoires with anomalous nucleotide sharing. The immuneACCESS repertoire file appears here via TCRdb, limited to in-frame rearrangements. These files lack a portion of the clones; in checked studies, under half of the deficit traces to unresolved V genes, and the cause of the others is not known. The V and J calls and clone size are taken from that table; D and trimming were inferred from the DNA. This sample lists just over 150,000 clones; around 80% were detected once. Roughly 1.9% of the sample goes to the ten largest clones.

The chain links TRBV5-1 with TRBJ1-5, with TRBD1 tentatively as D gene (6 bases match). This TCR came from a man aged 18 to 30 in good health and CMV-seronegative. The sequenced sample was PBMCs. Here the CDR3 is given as CASSPTGPYSNQPQHF. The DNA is TGCGCCAGCAGCCCCACAGGGCCGTATAGCAATCAGCCCCAGCATTTT.